The following is a T cell receptor beta chain sequence with its context. Its target is not known. The data are from a study of cytomegalovirus exposure and HLA in healthy donors. Study background: Out of roughly 200 million T cells, an earlier analysis found around 120 million unique TCR beta sequences in total.

60 Vbeta and 13 Jbeta primers were used in PCR. Per the original methods: In a later analysis, around 10 million of 60 million to 80 million unique beta chains occurred in at least two donors. The data were produced by immunoSEQ multiplex PCR, yet TCRdb's version contains in-frame clones alone and is incomplete. V, J and clone size were drawn from that table, and D and trimming were deduced from the DNA. Of 150,000 to 200,000 clones in the sample, roughly four fifths were seen once. Study findings and constraints: Rare TCR sequences predominated, though certain public TCRs were found in many donors. In an earlier analysis, productive rearrangement rates for most beta V segments clustered near 87% or 30%.

The CDR3 is 14 residues long. V dropped 6 bases and J dropped 2 bases, with 11 bases sitting between them. The germline CDR1 and CDR2 sequences are MNHNS and SASEGT. Source material: PBMCs. The sequence derives from a man aged 35 to 55 in good health and CMV-seronegative. The chain recombines TRBV6-1 with TRBJ1-5; the D is unclear. The CDR3 DNA sequence: TGTGCCAGCAGCCCTATCGGGGGCAATCAGCCCCAGCATTTT. Amino acids: CASSPIGGNQPQHF.